This record covers a single T cell receptor beta chain. This sample was taken from a study of blood T cell repertoires in COVID-19. Original data processing: Reference gene primers were amplified, and this amplification served to estimate nucleated cell counts. Produced via immunoSEQ multiplex PCR; TCRdb's table is partial and in-frame only. The D gene and trimming were derived from the DNA, and the V and J assignments and clone size from that table. The sample lists fewer than 350,000 clones; 70% to 90% were seen once. The V gene's germline CDR1 is MDHEN and CDR2 SYDVKM. This CDR3 is 15 amino acids long. V dropped 7 bases and J dropped 6; count of bases not matched to a gene: 6.

The receptor's source is a woman aged 35 to 49 with acute COVID-19. The J gene is TRBJ1-4, the V gene TRBV28; 12 nucleotides line up with TRBD1. Sequencing was carried out using PBMCs or T cells enriched from blood (not recorded which). CDR3 nucleotides: TGTGCCAGCAAAACCGGGACAGGGGGCTATGAAAAACTGTTTTTT. Translation: CASKTGTGGYEKLFF.